This entry lists 27 T cell receptor beta chains sequenced from one sample in a study of T cell responses to AZD1222 COVID-19 vaccine. Produced via immunoSEQ multiplex PCR; TCRdb's table is partial and in-frame only. The data contain 110,000 to 150,000 clones, over 85% of them singletons. This material consisted of peripheral blood, taken on day 0 of AZD1222 vaccination. Receptors originate from an adult in good health.

In this sample, this clone turned up once. The genes are TRBV15 and TRBJ1-5; no reliable D call. V was shortened by 0 bases and J by 4 bases, with 10 bases between the two germline ends. CDR3 length: 15 residues. Germline V gene data show CDR1 as LNHNV and CDR2 as YYDKDF (reference sequence). CDR3 sequence: CATSRDPGGNQPQHF. The CDR3 coding sequence is TGTGCCACCAGCAGAGACCCCGGCGGTAATCAGCCCCAGCATTTT.

This clone was seen a few times. The genes are TRBV5-1 and TRBJ2-7; the match to TRBD1 covers 12 bases. The CDR3 sequence is 14 residues long. Germline CDR1 SGHRS, CDR2 YFSETQ. The V segment lost 4 bases and the J segment 6 bases; nucleotides outside the gene matches: 5. The CDR3 region has the DNA TGCGCCAGCAGCGTGGGACAGGGGGCGGGCGAGCAGTACTTC. This encodes CASSVGQGAGEQYF.

In its sample, this clone was seen once. The chain is built from TRBV10-3 and TRBJ2-7, with 10 bases matching TRBD1. The CDR3 has 14 residues. V shed 10 bases, J shed 0 bases, and the junction held 6 bases outside the gene matches. The germline gives CDR1 ENHRY, CDR2 SYGVKD. The DNA of the CDR3 is TGTGCCACCTTGGGACAGGGGAACTCCTACGAGCAGTACTTC. It encodes CATLGQGNSYEQYF.

The V call is TRBV24-1, the J call TRBJ2-3; maybe TRBD1 (5 bases). CDR3 length: 14 residues. Germline lookup yields CDR1 KGHDR and CDR2 SFDVKD. Trimming removed 4 bases from V and 0 bases from J, with 7 bases in between. CDR3 sequence: CATSDRVSTDTQYF. CDR3 bases: TGTGCCACCAGTGACAGGGTAAGCACAGATACGCAGTATTTT.

This CDR3 is CASSLTYIGEAEAFF. Here the CDR3 DNA reads TGTGCCAGCAGTCTAACCTATATAGGGGAAGCTGAAGCTTTCTTT. This rearrangement joins TRBV2 to TRBJ1-1, with D possibly TRBD1 on 5 matching bases. V lost 5 bases to trimming and J lost 6 bases, with 19 bases between them. This CDR3 has 15 residues. Looked up from germline, CDR1 is SNHLY and CDR2 is FYNNEI.

J is TRBJ2-1 and V is TRBV12-3 or TRBV12-4, with D possibly matching TRBD2 (5 bases). The V and J ends lost 6 bases and 6 bases respectively, with 12 bases between them. The CDR3 runs to 13 residues. CDR3 sequence: CASRASGINEQFF. The CDR3 coding sequence is TGTGCCAGCAGAGCGTCCGGGATCAATGAGCAGTTCTTC.

The rearrangement joins TRBV11-2 to TRBJ2-5, with 10 bases that match TRBD2. This CDR3 contains 15 residues. J gave up 4 bases and V 4 bases, and 6 bases lay outside the gene matches. The germline V gene encodes CDR1 SGHAT and CDR2 FQNNGV. CDR3 nucleotides: TGTGCCAGCAGCTCTGTAGCGGGAGGTAGAGAGACCCAGTACTTC. Translated: CASSSVAGGRETQYF. The variable domain in full, completed from reference TRBV11-2 and TRBJ2-5, reads EAGVAQSPRYKIIEKRQSVAFWCNPISGHATLYWYQQILGQGPKLLIQFQNNGVVDDSQLPKDRFSAERLKGVDSTLKIQPAKLEDSAVYLCASSSVAGGRETQYFGPGTRLLVL.

This clone was seen once. V is TRBV7-9 and J is TRBJ1-1, with a tentative D call TRBD1 (5 bases). V dropped 4 bases and J dropped 0 bases, with 9 bases sitting between them. The CDR3 is made up of 14 amino acids. Germline V gene data show CDR1 as SEHNR and CDR2 as FQNEAQ (reference sequence). The CDR3 spells CASSWGTLNTEAFF. DNA for the CDR3: TGTGCCAGCAGCTGGGGGACTCTGAACACTGAAGCTTTCTTT.

The rearrangement links TRBV5-5 to TRBJ1-1; unclear D gene. Trimming removed 0 bases at V and 8 bases at J, with 20 bases between. Germline V gene data show CDR1 as SGHKS and CDR2 as YYEKEE (reference sequence). CDR3 length: 16 amino acids. DNA for the CDR3: TGTGCCAGCAGCTTGGGGGAAGGGTTGAGGGTCAGGGAAGCTTTCTTT. It translates to CASSLGEGLRVREAFF. Drawing the rest from reference TRBV5-5 and TRBJ1-1, the complete variable domain is DAGVTQSPTHLIKTRGQQVTLRCSPISGHKSVSWYQQVLGQGPQFIFQYYEKEERGRGNFPDRFSARQFPNYSSELNVNALLLGDSALYLCASSLGEGLRVREAFFGQGTRLTVV.

The V and J genes are TRBV28 and TRBJ2-7; D could derive from TRBD1 or TRBD2 (6 bases each). CDR3 size: 14 residues. Trimming stripped 6 bases from V and 12 bases from J, with 24 bases between. Germline V gene data show CDR1 as MDHEN and CDR2 as SYDVKM. The CDR3 reads CASSPGGTISIGYF. CDR3 in DNA: TGTGCCAGCAGCCCCGGCGGGACAATAAGTATTGGGTACTTC.

The CDR3 loop is CASSLGQGLGTEAFF. DNA of the CDR3: TGTGCCAGCAGCCTTGGACAGGGGTTAGGCACTGAAGCTTTCTTT. This chain links TRBV3-1 (or the pseudogene TRBV3-2) with TRBJ1-1; TRBD1 matches 9 bases. Germline loops: CDR1 LGHDT, CDR2 YNNKEL (reference sequence). V shed 4 bases, J shed 4 bases, and the junction held 7 bases outside the gene matches. The CDR3 is 15 amino acids.

This rearrangement joins TRBV6-5 to TRBJ1-6; TRBD1 matches 11 bases. V was clipped by 4 bases and J by 7 bases; unmatched bases: 0. The CDR3 length is 14 residues. Germline-derived CDR1 and CDR2 are MNHEY and SVGAGI. The CDR3 here is CASSWDRGNSPLHF. The DNA for the CDR3 is TGTGCCAGCAGTTGGGACAGGGGGAATTCACCCCTCCACTTT.

V and J are TRBV7-6 and TRBJ2-7; 8 nucleotides match TRBD1. With V trimmed by 3 bases and J by 3 bases, 1 base remained unmatched. The germline CDR1 and CDR2 sequences are SGHVS and FNYEAQ. The CDR3 loop spans 13 amino acids. The CDR3 loop reads CASSFDRGYEQYF. The CDR3 region has the DNA TGTGCCAGCAGCTTCGACAGGGGCTACGAGCAGTACTTC.

The V and J genes are TRBV10-3 and TRBJ2-1, with 16 bases that match TRBD2. V gave up 6 bases and J gave up 0 bases; unmatched junction bases: 2. Per germline, CDR1 ENHRY and CDR2 SYGVKD. The CDR3 spans 17 residues. The CDR3 sequence is CAIRGTSGRASYNEQFF. CDR3 coding DNA: TGTGCCATCAGGGGGACTAGCGGGAGGGCCTCCTACAATGAGCAGTTCTTC.

The rearrangement uses TRBV4-1 and TRBJ2-7, with 8 bases fitting TRBD1. This CDR3 contains 15 residues. V lost 4 bases and J lost 6; bases outside the gene matches: 11. CDR1 is MGHRA and CDR2 is YSYEKL in the germline V gene. The CDR3 spells CASSLRTGPAAEQYF. CDR3 coding DNA: TGCGCCAGCAGCCTTAGGACAGGGCCGGCGGCCGAGCAGTACTTC.

This chain links TRBV13 with TRBJ1-1; TRBD1 matches 7 bases. CDR1 and CDR2 from the germline V gene are PRHDT and FYEKMQ (reference sequence). J was trimmed by 11 bases and V by 0 bases; bases with no gene match: 9. CDR3 size: 14 residues. CDR3 amino acids: CASSLGLRGQGAFF. CDR3 nucleotides: TGTGCCAGCAGCTTAGGCCTAAGGGGGCAGGGGGCTTTCTTT.

J is TRBJ2-1 and V is TRBV10-3; 7 nucleotides line up with TRBD1. The V gene's germline CDR1 is ENHRY and CDR2 SYGVKD. J lost 6 bases, V lost 5 bases, and 10 bases had no gene match. This CDR3 has 15 residues. The CDR3, as DNA: TGTGCCATCAGTCCAAGTGGGACAGTGACCAATGAGCAGTTCTTC. Its protein is CAISPSGTVTNEQFF.

The chain combines TRBV7-3 with TRBJ2-7; maybe TRBD2 (6 bases). The CDR3 has 16 residues. Deletions cut 5 bases from V and 1 base from J, with 18 bases between. Germline V gene sequence: CDR1 SGHTA, CDR2 FQGTGA. CDR3: CASSPVGGTQSYEQYF. The CDR3 DNA follows: TGTGCCAGCAGCCCCGTAGGAGGGACTCAATCCTACGAGCAGTACTTC.

The chain uses TRBV10-3 and TRBJ1-2; 8 bases match TRBD1. V dropped 0 bases and J dropped 12; count of bases not matched to a gene: 9. This CDR3 spans 14 amino acids. Per the germline V gene, CDR1 is ENHRY and CDR2 is SYGVKD. The CDR3 nucleotides read TGTGCCATCAGTGAGTCGCAGGGGGCCTTTTCTAACACCTTC. Translation: CAISESQGAFSNTF.

This clone ranks as medium-sized. The chain combines TRBV28 with TRBJ2-3; 8 nucleotides align to TRBD2. V trimming: 4 bases; J trimming: 6 bases; junction bases outside the gene matches: 12. The CDR3 loop spans 16 amino acids. Per germline, CDR1 MDHEN and CDR2 SYDVKM. The CDR3 DNA reads TGTGCCAGCAGTTACCACACTAGCGGAACCAAGGATACGCAGTATTTT. Its translation is CASSYHTSGTKDTQYF.

The chain links TRBV2 to TRBJ2-1, with D possibly TRBD2 on 6 matching bases. Germline V gives CDR1 SNHLY, CDR2 FYNNEI. The CDR3 loop spans 14 amino acids. Trimming removed 8 bases at V and 1 base at J, with 12 bases between. The CDR3 is CASGLTRSYNEQFF. The DNA of the CDR3 is TGTGCCAGCGGGTTGACTAGATCCTACAATGAGCAGTTCTTC.

The CDR3 reads CASSLSDQNYGYTF. Here the CDR3 DNA reads TGTGCCAGCAGCTTGTCTGATCAGAACTATGGCTACACCTTC. The J gene is TRBJ1-2, the V gene TRBV5-5, with D hard to call. With 1 base removed from V and 2 bases from J, the gap between germline ends came to 9 bases. CDR3 size: 14 residues. Germline V gene lookup returns CDR1 SGHKS and CDR2 YYEKEE (reference sequence).

The gene calls are TRBV6-4 and TRBJ2-3, with D perhaps TRBD1 or TRBD2 (5 bases each). V lost 4 bases and J lost 2, with 19 bases in between. The CDR3 spans 17 residues. Germline V CDR1 and CDR2: MRHNA, SNTAGT. The CDR3 bases are TGTGCCAGCAGTGTCCGTCGAAGGACTGGGACCACAGATACGCAGTATTTT. Its protein is CASSVRRRTGTTDTQYF.

The chain joins TRBV13 to TRBJ2-7; D is undetermined. CDR3 size: 13 residues. The V and J ends lost 5 bases and 0 bases respectively, with 8 bases between them. From germline, CDR1 is PRHDT and CDR2 FYEKMQ (reference sequence). CDR3 sequence: CASSAKSSYEQYF. In nucleotides, the CDR3 is TGTGCCAGCAGCGCAAAGAGCTCCTACGAGCAGTACTTC.

The rearrangement joins TRBV10-3 to TRBJ1-4; TRBD1 agrees at 10 bases. V trimming: 2 bases; J trimming: 8 bases; junction bases outside the gene matches: 8. Germline V gives CDR1 ENHRY, CDR2 SYGVKD. This CDR3 is built from 16 residues. CDR3 nucleotide sequence: TGTGCCATCAGTGAGCCGGGACAGGGGAGGCGGGAAAAACTGTTTTTT. Amino acids: CAISEPGQGRREKLFF.

V usage is TRBV3-1 (or the pseudogene TRBV3-2) and J usage is TRBJ1-2; D not certain. This CDR3 region has 14 residues. V was clipped by 0 bases and J by 8 bases, with 13 bases between them. Looked up from germline, CDR1 is LGHDT and CDR2 is YNNKEL (reference sequence). The CDR3 DNA is TGTGCCAGCAGCCAAGATTCGGGGAGATCGGGCTACACCTTC. This encodes CASSQDSGRSGYTF.

The chain recombines TRBV3-1 (or the pseudogene TRBV3-2) with TRBJ2-3; D not resolved. Trimming stripped 0 bases from V and 3 bases from J, with 10 bases between. CDR1 is LGHDT and CDR2 is YNNKEL in the germline V gene (reference sequence). The CDR3 has 15 residues. The CDR3 is CASSQELHGTDTQYF. As DNA, the CDR3 is TGTGCCAGCAGCCAAGAGCTACATGGTACAGATACGCAGTATTTT.